Listed below are T cell receptor beta chains from one sample, sequenced in a study of identical twins. TCRdb re-called the 5' RACE reads through MiXCR, storing one row per CDR3 protein. The sample records hundreds of thousands of distinct CDR3 sequences, approximately 13% being singletons. The same sample was also used in a study of yellow fever vaccine responses in identical twins.

Sequencing used PBMCs. Receptors originate from a woman under 30 in good health. The CDR3 runs from the conserved cysteine through the conserved F or W. A D gene is named only where the DNA matches it firmly. Clone size is not always given. Where it is, it says once, few, many or a class for expanded clones.

many TRBJ2-1 NA TRBV28 CASSLVGLLPDYYNEQFF TGTGCCAGCAGTTTAGTAGGACTACTACCAGACTACTACAATGAGCAGTTCTTC
many TRBJ2-1 NA TRBV29-1 CSVAPGGEQFF TGCAGCGTTGCCCCTGGGGGTGAGCAGTTCTTC
few TRBJ1-2 NA TRBV15 CATSRDKVGYTF TGTGCCACCAGCAGAGACAAGGTTGGCTACACCTTC
NA TRBJ2-7 NA TRBV7-9 CASSLVGSGEQYF TGTGCCAGCAGCTTAGTAGGATCCGGCGAGCAGTACTTC
NA TRBJ2-5 TRBD1 TRBV24-1 CATSDPDRGETQYF TGTGCCACCAGTGATCCGGACAGGGGGGAGACCCAGTACTTC
NA TRBJ2-4 TRBD2 TRBV28 CASSFRAGGKNIQYF TGTGCCAGCAGTTTCAGGGCGGGGGGGAAAAACATTCAGTACTTC
many TRBJ1-1 NA TRBV7-9 CASSGLFPNTEAFF TGTGCCAGCAGCGGCCTCTTCCCGAACACTGAAGCTTTCTTT
NA TRBJ2-1 NA TRBV21-1 CASSKVPRPGQGANEQFF TGTGCCAGCAGCAAAGTTCCTAGACCGGGACAGGGAGCCAATGAGCAGTTCTTC
few TRBJ1-4 NA TRBV10-1 CASSRTTNEKLFF TGCGCCAGCAGTCGAACAACTAATGAAAAACTGTTTTTT
few TRBJ2-4 TRBD2 TRBV5-1 CASSSETSGKNIQYF TGCGCCAGCAGCTCGGAAACTAGCGGCAAAAACATTCAGTACTTC
few TRBJ2-2 NA TRBV27 CASSWERGGNTGELFF TGTGCCAGCAGTTGGGAAAGGGGAGGGAACACCGGGGAGCTGTTTTTT
NA TRBJ2-4 TRBD1 TRBV5-1 CASSLEDRGATKNIQYF TGCGCCAGCAGCTTGGAGGACAGGGGCGCAACCAAAAACATTCAGTACTTC
few TRBJ2-5 NA TRBV4-1 CASSQARPETQYF TGCGCCAGCAGCCAAGCCAGGCCCGAGACCCAGTACTTC
NA TRBJ1-4 NA TRBV7-9 CASTSYGGEKLFF TGTGCCAGCACCTCCTATGGCGGCGAAAAACTGTTTTTT
NA TRBJ1-6 NA TRBV12-3/TRBV12-4 CASGSPLHF TGTGCCAGCGGTTCACCCCTCCACTTT
many TRBJ2-2 NA TRBV12-3/TRBV12-4 CASRINSRDTGELFF TGTGCCAGCAGAATAAACTCTCGGGACACCGGGGAGCTGTTTTTT
NA TRBJ2-1 NA TRBV2 CASSESLPDLGSNEQFF TGTGCCAGCAGTGAAAGTTTACCGGACCTGGGGTCCAATGAGCAGTTCTTC
many TRBJ1-3 NA TRBV5-6 CASSQTGSGNTIYF TGTGCCAGCAGCCAAACAGGGTCTGGAAACACCATATATTTT
few TRBJ2-7 NA TRBV20-1 CSAPPDSNGYEQYF TGCAGTGCGCCGCCGGACAGTAACGGGTACGAGCAGTACTTC